This passage covers 5 T cell receptor beta chains from one sample sequenced in a study of T cells after yellow fever vaccination. TCRdb redid the calling of the 5' RACE reads with MiXCR, one entry per CDR3 protein. The table lists about 170,000 distinct CDR3 sequences, 11% of them singletons, with 35% to 40% in the top ten. The source material was CD8+ T cells sorted from PBMCs, sampled 15 days after the yellow fever booster vaccination. The receptor source for this set is a man between 18 and 29 years old who received the YFV17D yellow fever vaccine.

The chain is built from TRBV27 and TRBJ2-5; the match to TRBD2 covers 12 bases. The junction had 4 bases not matched to a gene; V was cut back by 5 bases and J by 3 bases. Germline V gene data show CDR1 as MNHEY and CDR2 as SMNVEV (reference sequence). This CDR3 has 15 residues. The CDR3 nucleotides are TGTGCCAGCAGTCGCCGACTAGCGGGGGAAGAGACCCAGTACTTC. This gives the protein CASSRRLAGEETQYF.

Only a few counts were recorded for this clonotype. The chain joins TRBV11-2 to TRBJ1-2; 8 bases fit TRBD1. V lost 5 bases and J lost 4; bases outside the gene matches: 12. The CDR3 is 16 amino acids. Per germline, CDR1 SGHAT and CDR2 FQNNGV. This chain's CDR3 is CASSKGEGDRSYGYTF. The CDR3 coding sequence is TGTGCCAGCAGCAAAGGTGAGGGGGACAGGAGCTATGGCTACACCTTC.

At least ten counts were recorded for this clonotype. The J gene is TRBJ2-6, the V gene TRBV10-3; TRBD1 agrees at 11 bases. This CDR3 region has 16 residues. The V and J ends lost 6 bases and 1 base, in that order; junction bases with no gene match: 2. Germline assignment: CDR1 ENHRY and CDR2 SYGVKD. The CDR3 nucleotides are TGTGCCATCAGCGGGACAGGGGGATCTGGGGCCAACGTCCTGACTTTC. It is translated as CAISGTGGSGANVLTF.

This clonotype was counted many times. The V and J genes are TRBV28 and TRBJ2-5, with 9 bases aligning to TRBD1. The CDR3 spans 14 residues. V dropped 10 bases and J dropped 0; count of bases not matched to a gene: 6. Germline CDR1 reads MDHEN; CDR2 reads SYDVKM. In DNA form, the CDR3 reads TGTGCCACCGAGACAGGGGGTCACCAAGAGACCCAGTACTTC. This translates into CATETGGHQETQYF. Filled out from reference TRBV28 and TRBJ2-5, the complete variable domain reads DVKVTQSSRYLVKRTGEKVFLECVQDMDHENMFWYRQDPGLGLRLIYFSYDVKMKEKGDIPEGYSVSREKKERFSLILESASTNQTSMYLCATETGGHQETQYFGPGTRLLVL.

The J gene is TRBJ2-2, the V gene TRBV7-6; 8 bases are shared with TRBD2. The length of the CDR3 is 17 residues. The junction had 10 bases not matched to a gene; V was cut back by 4 bases and J by 3 bases. Germline assignment: CDR1 SGHVS and CDR2 FNYEAQ. The CDR3 here is CASSSLDSGGYTGELFF. The DNA of the CDR3 is TGTGCCAGCAGCTCCCTAGACAGCGGGGGATACACCGGGGAGCTGTTTTTT.